The 3 T cell receptor beta chains reported below all come from one sample, sequenced in a study of shared clonotypes between healthy human individuals. The assay was immunoSEQ multiplex PCR, and TCRdb's table has in-frame clones only and misses some. This sample has about 820,000 clones; 80% to 95% occur once, and the top ten carry under 30%. CD45RO-negative, CCR7-selected cells formed the naive CD8 fraction, which excluded terminally differentiated effector memory CD45RA+ cells. Sequenced: naive CD8+ T cells sorted from blood. The receptors were gathered from a young man in good health.

This chain connects TRBV19 to TRBJ2-1, with a possible D match to TRBD2 (6 bases). The germline CDR1 and CDR2 sequences are LNHDA and SQIVND (reference sequence). The CDR3 runs to 16 residues. V lost 2 bases to trimming and J lost 5 bases, with 16 bases between them. The CDR3 region has the DNA TGTGCCAGTAGTATACATTTCTGGGGAGGTAACAATGAGCAGTTCTTC. This translates into CASSIHFWGGNNEQFF.

V is TRBV6-1 and J is TRBJ2-7; tentatively, D is TRBD1 (5 bases). Trimming stripped 6 bases from V and 0 bases from J, with 12 bases between. Germline CDR1 reads MNHNS; CDR2 reads SASEGT. This CDR3 spans 14 amino acids. DNA for the CDR3: TGTGCCAGCAGCGCGACAGAGAACTCCTACGAGCAGTACTTC. This sequence encodes CASSATENSYEQYF.

The V gene is TRBV4-1, the J gene TRBJ1-1; unclear D gene. Germline CDR1 reads MGHRA; CDR2 reads YSYEKL. CDR3 size: 17 residues. The V end lost 5 bases, the J end lost 1 base, and 20 bases lay between the germline ends. The CDR3 bases are TGCGCCAGCAGCTCGGGCCCCTCCGGGCTGGGGAACACTGAAGCTTTCTTT. Translating gives CASSSGPSGLGNTEAFF.